The 18 T cell receptor beta chains below were found in one sample sequenced in a study of T cell repertoires in cytomegalovirus infection (dated 2019 in TCRdb). Sequenced using an Illumina HiSeq 1500. TCRdb cleaned the public reads at Q25 with fastp, built clones with MiXCR and kept in-frame beta chains. Every CDR3 protein is listed once, alongside the most common genes and DNA of its rows. Within this sample are about 400,000 distinct CDR3 sequences, with approximately 18% of them counted one time only. Less than 9.5% of the sample belongs to the ten largest clones. Sequencing was performed on PBMCs. These receptors all come from a human donor in good health (CMV status not recorded). Some clones in this sample may be carry-over from other donors' samples.

The chain combines TRBV12-3 or TRBV12-4 with TRBJ2-5, with D tentatively TRBD1 (6 bases). The V end was cut by 6 bases, the J end by 0 bases, with 14 bases between. The CDR3 extends over 15 amino acids. CDR3 nucleotides: TGTGCCAGCAGCCTACAGGGTACCAACCAAGAGACCCAGTACTTC. Its protein is CASSLQGTNQETQYF.

V and J are TRBV18 and TRBJ1-1; possibly TRBD1 for D (5 bases). Germline V gene sequence: CDR1 KGHSH, CDR2 LQKENI. V was trimmed by 3 bases and J by 3 bases, leaving 11 bases between them. The CDR3 contains 14 residues. This chain's CDR3 is CASSPKMGDTEAFF. The CDR3 DNA is TGTGCCAGCTCACCGAAAATGGGGGACACTGAAGCTTTCTTT. Combining the CDR3 with reference TRBV18 and TRBJ1-1 gives the whole variable domain NAGVMQNPRHLVRRRGQEARLRCSPMKGHSHVYWYRQLPEEGLKFMVYLQKENIIDESGMPKERFSAEFPKEGPSILRIQQVVRGDSAAYFCASSPKMGDTEAFFGQGTRLTVV.

V is TRBV7-6 and J is TRBJ1-6; 7 bases line up with TRBD1. The CDR3 runs to 15 residues. Germline assignment: CDR1 SGHVS and CDR2 FNYEAQ. The J segment lost 6 bases and the V segment lost 1 base, leaving 3 bases of the junction unmatched. DNA of the CDR3: TGTGCCAGCAGCTTAGACAGGGGTCGTAATTCACCCCTCCACTTT. Its translation: CASSLDRGRNSPLHF. Full variable domain (missing parts from reference TRBV7-6 and TRBJ1-6): GAGVSQSPRYKVTKRGQDVALRCDPISGHVSLYWYRQALGQGPEFLTYFNYEAQQDKSGLPNDRFSAERPEGSISTLTIQRTEQRDSAMYRCASSLDRGRNSPLHFGNGTRLTVT.

The gene calls are TRBV4-3 and TRBJ1-2; D is unresolved. V lost 0 bases and J lost 8, with 13 bases in between. The CDR3 is 14 residues long. In germline, CDR1 is LGHNA, CDR2 YSLEER. The CDR3 region has the DNA TGCGCCAGCAGCCAAGATTTCACTGACCGCGGCTACACCTTC. This sequence encodes CASSQDFTDRGYTF.

The CDR3 protein is CASIGAGQQFF. CDR3 sequence (DNA): TGTGCCAGTATTGGAGCGGGACAGCAGTTCTTC. The genes are TRBV19 and TRBJ2-1, with TRBD2 identical over 7 bases. Germline CDR1 and CDR2: LNHDA and SQIVND (reference sequence). The CDR3 totals 11 residues. Unmatched junction bases numbered 5, after V lost 7 bases and J lost 11 bases. The variable domain in full, completed from reference TRBV19 and TRBJ2-1, reads DGGITQSPKYLFRKEGQNVTLSCEQNLNHDAMYWYRQDPGQGLRLIYYSQIVNDFQKGDIAEGYSVSREKKESFPLTVTSAQKNPTAFYLCASIGAGQQFFGPGTRLTVL.

V is TRBV9 and J is TRBJ2-7; possibly TRBD2 for D (6 bases). Per germline, CDR1 SGDLS and CDR2 YYNGEE. Trimming took off 4 bases at V and 5 bases at J, with 19 bases between the two ends. This CDR3 comprises 15 residues. The CDR3 nucleotides read TGTGCCAGCAGCCGGGGGTTAGCCCCTCTAAACGAGCAGTACTTC. Its translation is CASSRGLAPLNEQYF.

The V and J genes are TRBV19 and TRBJ1-6, with D possibly being TRBD1 (5 bases). The CDR3 runs 16 residues. CDR1 is LNHDA and CDR2 is SQIVND in the germline V gene (reference sequence). V dropped 6 bases and J dropped 0 bases, with 12 bases sitting between them. The CDR3 coding sequence is TGTGCCAGTAGCAGGGACGTTAGCTCCTATAATTCACCCCTCCACTTT. Translation: CASSRDVSSYNSPLHF.

This clonotype was seen at least ten times. The chain couples TRBV7-9 to TRBJ2-2; D is ambiguous. There are 12 residues in the CDR3. With 4 bases removed from V and 4 bases from J, the gap between germline ends came to 4 bases. Germline V lookup: CDR1 SEHNR, CDR2 FQNEAQ (reference sequence). The CDR3 DNA is TGTGCCAGCAGCTCCCGCACCGGGGAGCTGTTTTTT. It codes for CASSSRTGELFF.

The genes are TRBV5-6 and TRBJ2-5, with TRBD1 identical over 10 bases. The CDR3 runs 17 residues. Germline V gene lookup returns CDR1 SGHDT and CDR2 YYEEEE. With 3 bases clipped from V and 3 bases from J, the junction kept 11 bases outside the gene matches. CDR3 DNA: TGTGCCAGCAGCTGGATTGGGGACAGGGGACGTGAAGAGACCCAGTACTTC. Protein: CASSWIGDRGREETQYF.

This clonotype was counted only a few times. This chain joins TRBV11-1 and TRBJ1-4; 7 bases align to TRBD1. CDR3 length: 15 amino acids. The junction had 8 bases not matched to a gene; V was cut back by 5 bases and J by 5 bases. Germline assignment: CDR1 SGHAT and CDR2 FQDESV (reference sequence). The CDR3 here is CASSRDRAWNEKLFF. For the CDR3, the DNA is TGTGCCAGCAGCCGAGACAGGGCGTGGAATGAAAAACTGTTTTTT.

V usage is TRBV28 and J usage is TRBJ1-2; 7 nucleotides match TRBD1. The trim removed 6 bases at V and 8 bases at J, leaving 12 bases unmatched. The CDR3 covers 14 residues. Germline assignment: CDR1 MDHEN and CDR2 SYDVKM. The CDR3 DNA reads TGTGCCAGCAGCCCCCTAAAGGGGGCGCGAGGCTACACCTTC. This gives the protein CASSPLKGARGYTF.

This chain links TRBV18 with TRBJ2-7, with a tentative D call TRBD2 (5 bases). The CDR3 is 13 residues long. Trimming cost V 2 bases and J 7 bases, with 12 bases left between them. Looked up from germline, CDR1 is KGHSH and CDR2 is LQKENI. Here the CDR3 reads CASSPGRRGEQYF. Written as DNA, the CDR3 is TGTGCCAGCTCACCAGGAAGGCGAGGGGAGCAGTACTTC.

This clonotype has a count of ten or more. The rearrangement joins TRBV11-2 to TRBJ2-5; 7 bases map to TRBD2. Germline values: CDR1 SGHAT, CDR2 FQNNGV. J gave up 6 bases and V 5 bases, and 12 bases lay outside the gene matches. The CDR3 runs to 15 residues. In DNA, the CDR3 is TGTGCCAGCAGCGTGTACGGGGGGACTGGGAAGACCCAGTACTTC. It is translated as CASSVYGGTGKTQYF.

Ten or more counts support this clonotype. This chain joins TRBV7-8 and TRBJ1-3; D uncertain. V was pared by 1 base and J by 2 bases, with 15 bases between. This CDR3 is built from 17 residues. Germline loops: CDR1 SGHVS, CDR2 FQNEAQ. This CDR3 reads CASSLVNSRGAGNTIYF. Written as DNA, the CDR3 is TGTGCCAGCAGCTTAGTAAATTCCCGCGGGGCTGGAAACACCATATATTTT.

This clonotype was observed a few times. The CDR3, as DNA: TGTGCCAGCAGCTTGGGACTAGCGGGGGGGAGGCAAGAGACCCAGTACTTC. Translation: CASSLGLAGGRQETQYF. The chain links TRBV5-4 to TRBJ2-5, with 14 nucleotides matching TRBD2. V gave up 0 bases and J gave up 2 bases; unmatched junction bases: 3. The CDR3 has 17 residues. Per the germline V gene, CDR1 is SGHNT and CDR2 is YYREEE (reference sequence).

In its sample, this clonotype was seen a few times. This sequence joins TRBV3-1 and TRBJ1-2; D gene unclear. CDR3 length equals 14 residues. V lost 5 bases and J 0 bases, leaving 10 bases between the germline ends. Germline CDR1 LGHDT, CDR2 YNNKEL (reference sequence). The CDR3 sequence is CASSDPSANYGYTF. CDR3 coding DNA: TGTGCCAGCAGCGATCCCTCCGCTAACTATGGCTACACCTTC.

This chain connects TRBV18 to TRBJ2-4; D uncertain. V dropped 6 bases and J dropped 0 bases, with 18 bases sitting between them. In germline, CDR1 is KGHSH, CDR2 LQKENI. The CDR3 runs to 17 residues. In DNA form, the CDR3 reads TGTGCCAGCTCCCACAATCCACAGCCATTAGCCAAAAACATTCAGTACTTC. This translates into CASSHNPQPLAKNIQYF.

This clonotype was recorded many times. This rearrangement joins TRBV28 to TRBJ1-2, with D unresolved. This CDR3 has 13 residues. The germline V gene encodes CDR1 MDHEN and CDR2 SYDVKM. V was trimmed by 5 bases and J by 4 bases, leaving 11 bases between them. The chain's CDR3 is CASSPTASYGYTF. DNA of the CDR3: TGTGCCAGCAGTCCCACGGCGTCCTATGGCTACACCTTC.